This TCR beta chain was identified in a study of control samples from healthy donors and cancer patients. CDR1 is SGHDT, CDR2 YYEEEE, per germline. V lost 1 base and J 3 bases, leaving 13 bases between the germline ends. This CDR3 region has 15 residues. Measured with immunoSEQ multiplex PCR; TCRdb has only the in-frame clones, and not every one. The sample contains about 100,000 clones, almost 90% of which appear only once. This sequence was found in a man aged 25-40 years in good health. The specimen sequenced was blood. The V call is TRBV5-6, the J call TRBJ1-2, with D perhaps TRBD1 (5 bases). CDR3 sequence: CASSLSGRGDYGYTF. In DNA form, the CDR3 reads TGTGCCAGCAGCTTGTCAGGGAGAGGGGACTATGGCTACACCTTC.